This T cell receptor (beta chain) was retrieved from a study of tumor-infiltrating lymphocytes in primary liver carcinoma. The wider study: Primary liver carcinomas in the patients were surgically resected.

TCR beta cDNA was prepared out of roughly 520 ng total RNA by means of a constant-region primer. Modified slightly, ARM-PCR produced TCR beta libraries over three nested multiplex PCR rounds. TRBV1-TRBV30 forward primers paired with a C-beta reverse primer were used in the first two PCR rounds, which ran roughly 10 cycles each. Using its own MiXCR run on the multiplex PCR reads, TCRdb lists one record per CDR3 protein. The table includes 330,000 or so distinct CDR3 sequences, less than 75% detected once. With regard to this clonotype: A much larger clone differs from this one at a single base, so this may be a read error.

The V and J ends lost 6 bases and 5 bases respectively, with 14 bases between them. CDR1 and CDR2 from the germline V gene are ENHRY and SYGVKD. The CDR3 loop spans 13 amino acids. The researchers obtained blood RNA from unsorted whole blood and also extracted germline DNA. They drew 4 to 4.5 milliliters of peripheral blood before surgery. The sequencing input was peripheral blood. The V gene is TRBV10-3, the J gene TRBJ2-7, with D perhaps matching TRBD2 (5 bases). This sequence originates from a man aged 40-55 years with primary liver carcinoma and hepatitis B virus infection. In DNA, the CDR3 is TGTGCCATCAGAATATACTCGCGGGACGAGCAGTACTTC. It codes for CAIRIYSRDEQYF.